A selection of T cell receptor beta chains follows, all from one sample in a study of beta chain features in type 1 diabetes. The method was immunoSEQ multiplex PCR; TCRdb's version includes in-frame clones alone and lacks a portion of them. The table records 130,000 to 150,000 clones, under 60% of them present only once. The sequencing sample was made of Tregs from blood. The source is a man aged 18 to 30 in good health. CDR3s include the opening cysteine and the closing phenylalanine or tryptophan. D genes are given only for firm matches. Clone size appears in some rows only: once, few, many, or a class for an expanded clone.

cdr3_aa | cdr3_nt | j_call | d_call | clone_size | v_call
CAISDTRGEQYF | TGTGCCATCAGCGACACCCGGGGAGAGCAGTACTTC | TRBJ2-7 | - | few | TRBV10-3
CASSVYGRSADTQYF | TGTGCCAGCAGCGTATACGGGAGGTCGGCAGATACGCAGTATTTT | TRBJ2-3 | TRBD2 | - | TRBV9
CASSLELAGANEQFF | TGTGCCAGCAGCTTAGAACTAGCGGGAGCAAATGAGCAGTTCTTC | TRBJ2-1 | TRBD2 | - | TRBV7-3
CASSVRSAGDTQYF | TGTGCCAGCAGCGTAAGGTCGGCAGGAGATACGCAGTATTTT | TRBJ2-3 | - | - | TRBV9
CASRGLRGTGELFF | TGCGCCAGCAGGGGACTACGAGGCACCGGGGAGCTGTTTTTT | TRBJ2-2 | TRBD2 | - | TRBV5-1
CSAMKSSGNTIYF | TGCAGCGCTATGAAAAGCTCTGGAAACACCATATATTTT | TRBJ1-3 | - | - | TRBV29-1
CASSPQDRDTGELFF | TGTGCCAGCAGTCCTCAAGACAGGGACACCGGGGAGCTGTTTTTT | TRBJ2-2 | TRBD1 | few | TRBV28
CASSLTGTSGDTDTQYF | TGTGCCAGCAGCTTAACCGGGACTAGCGGGGACACAGATACGCAGTATTTT | TRBJ2-3 | TRBD2 | few | TRBV7-2
CASSWTGALAVGEKLFF | TGTGCCAGCAGCTGGACAGGGGCCTTGGCTGTAGGTGAAAAACTGTTTTTT | TRBJ1-4 | TRBD1 | - | TRBV2
CASSPRRDQETQYF | TGTGCCAGCAGCCCCCGCAGGGATCAAGAGACCCAGTACTTC | TRBJ2-5 | - | - | TRBV4-2
CASRLGQGQYEQYF | TGTGCCAGCAGGCTTGGACAGGGGCAATACGAGCAGTACTTC | TRBJ2-7 | TRBD1 | - | TRBV27
CASSGQKRTDRPYEQYF | TGTGCCAGCAGCGGACAAAAACGGACAGATCGGCCATACGAGCAGTACTTC | TRBJ2-7 | - | - | TRBV5-4
CASSGGGRDTQYF | TGTGCCAGCAGCGGAGGGGGCAGAGATACGCAGTATTTT | TRBJ2-3 | - | - | TRBV6-5
CASSIGTSGGRDTQYF | TGTGCCAGTAGTATTGGGACTAGCGGGGGCCGAGATACGCAGTATTTT | TRBJ2-3 | TRBD2 | - | TRBV19
CASSSPGTYDATNEKLFF | TGTGCCAGCAGTTCACCCGGGACATATGATGCAACTAATGAAAAACTGTTTTTT | TRBJ1-4 | - | - | TRBV28
CASRVRTGWANTEAFF | TGCGCCAGCAGGGTTAGGACAGGTTGGGCGAACACTGAAGCTTTCTTT | TRBJ1-1 | TRBD1 | - | TRBV10-2
CASSPGSGELGTEAFF | TGTGCCAGCTCACCAGGCAGTGGGGAGTTGGGCACTGAAGCTTTCTTT | TRBJ1-1 | - | - | TRBV18
CASSFQGARMETQYF | TGTGCCAGCAGTTTCCAGGGGGCGAGGATGGAGACCCAGTACTTC | TRBJ2-5 | TRBD1 | - | TRBV28
CATSARTGDYGYTF | TGTGCCACCAGCGCTCGGACAGGGGACTATGGCTACACCTTC | TRBJ1-2 | TRBD1 | - | TRBV15
CSVEGQVKETQYF | TGCAGCGTTGAGGGACAGGTCAAAGAGACCCAGTACTTC | TRBJ2-5 | TRBD1 | - | TRBV29-1
CASSLQAGELFF | TGTGCCAGCAGTTTGCAGGCCGGGGAGCTGTTTTTT | TRBJ2-2 | - | few | TRBV28
CASHSGGFTGELFF | TGTGCCAGCCATTCGGGGGGCTTCACCGGGGAGCTGTTTTTT | TRBJ2-2 | - | - | TRBV19
CSVAGTSGQYEQYF | TGCAGCGTTGCGGGGACTAGCGGGCAATACGAGCAGTACTTC | TRBJ2-7 | TRBD2 | few | TRBV29-1
CASTTGVSGNGVEQYF | TGTGCCAGCACCACCGGGGTTAGCGGGAATGGGGTCGAGCAGTACTTC | TRBJ2-7 | TRBD2 | - | TRBV28
CAIADRGYTDTQYF | TGTGCCATCGCGGACAGGGGATACACAGATACGCAGTATTTT | TRBJ2-3 | TRBD1 | - | TRBV10-3
CAIKGQVGDTQYF | TGTGCCATCAAAGGACAGGTAGGGGATACGCAGTATTTT | TRBJ2-3 | TRBD1 | many | TRBV10-3
CATSRDQAPQHF | TGTGCCACCAGCAGAGACCAAGCGCCCCAGCATTTT | TRBJ1-5 | - | - | TRBV15
CASSPDSYEQYF | TGTGCCAGCTCACCAGATAGTTACGAGCAGTACTTC | TRBJ2-7 | - | - | TRBV18
CASSLLGGAGAYEQYF | TGTGCCAGCAGCTTACTTGGAGGGGCGGGTGCCTACGAGCAGTACTTC | TRBJ2-7 | - | few | TRBV7-2
CASSQGRTGGGSPLHF | TGCGCCAGCAGCCAGGGAAGAACAGGGGGTGGTTCACCCCTCCACTTT | TRBJ1-6 | TRBD1 | - | TRBV4-3
CASRTTGGSGGYTF | TGTGCCAGCAGGACGACAGGGGGTTCAGGAGGCTACACCTTC | TRBJ1-2 | TRBD1 | - | TRBV27
CASSGRTGSYNEQFF | TGTGCCAGCAGCGGACGTACAGGCTCCTACAATGAGCAGTTCTTC | TRBJ2-1 | - | - | TRBV9
CATSGGDRVTEQYF | TGTGCCACCTCGGGGGGGGACAGGGTCACCGAGCAGTACTTC | TRBJ2-7 | - | - | TRBV11-2
CASSDRGRSYGYTF | TGTGCCAGCAGTGACAGGGGGCGCAGCTATGGCTACACCTTC | TRBJ1-2 | TRBD1 | - | TRBV2
CASSLVGGRGTYNEQFF | TGTGCCAGCAGCTTGGTGGGGGGGAGAGGAACCTACAATGAGCAGTTCTTC | TRBJ2-1 | TRBD2 | few | TRBV5-6
CASSSDSHNEQFF | TGTGCCAGCAGCTCCGACAGTCACAATGAGCAGTTCTTC | TRBJ2-1 | - | - | TRBV7-9
CASSLRTGWFSVSYNSPLHF | TGTGCCAGCAGCTTGAGGACAGGGTGGTTCTCGGTATCCTATAATTCACCCCTCCACTTT | TRBJ1-6 | TRBD1 | - | TRBV9
CASSLGFLQPQHF | TGTGCCAGCAGCCTCGGGTTTCTCCAGCCCCAGCATTTT | TRBJ1-5 | - | - | TRBV7-2
CASSQTPGASTEAFF | TGTGCCAGCAGCCAAACACCAGGGGCCTCCACTGAAGCTTTCTTT | TRBJ1-1 | - | few | TRBV14
CASSFFGGAPGTDTQYF | TGTGCCAGCAGTTTTTTTGGAGGGGCCCCCGGCACAGATACGCAGTATTTT | TRBJ2-3 | - | - | TRBV28
CASSLAHGLAGRTYEQYF | TGTGCCAGCAGCTTAGCGCATGGACTAGCGGGACGCACCTACGAGCAGTACTTC | TRBJ2-7 | TRBD2 | few | TRBV7-2